These 10 T cell receptor beta chains were sequenced from one sample in a study of CD8 T cells in Susac syndrome. Random hexamers served to reverse transcribe roughly 0.45 to 1 ug RNA. TCRdb reprocessed the immunoSEQ multiplex PCR reads with MiXCR, giving one entry per CDR3 protein. Here the sample spans roughly 400,000 distinct CDR3 sequences, approximately 85% being singletons. Sequenced material: CD8+ T cells from PBMCs. The receptors come from a human donor with multiple sclerosis.

The chain employs TRBV29-1 and TRBJ2-1, with 7 positions matching TRBD2. CDR3 length: 15 amino acids. Trimming at V came to 4 bases and at J to 2 bases, leaving 8 bases not matched to a gene. Germline V gene data show CDR1 as SQVTM and CDR2 as ANQGSEA. The CDR3 loop is CSVVTWRGTYNEQFF. For the CDR3, the DNA is TGCAGCGTTGTAACGTGGCGGGGGACCTACAATGAGCAGTTCTTC.

There are a few counts of this clonotype. The chain employs TRBV6-1 and TRBJ2-3, with 9 bases matching TRBD2. V lost 5 bases, J lost 4 bases, and 4 bases stayed unmatched. This CDR3 region has 14 residues. CDR1 MNHNS and CDR2 SASEGT come from the germline V gene. CDR3 nucleotides: TGTGCCAGCAGTCTCGGGACTAGCTCAGATACGCAGTATTTT. Translation gives CASSLGTSSDTQYF.

The chain carries TRBV28 and TRBJ2-1; 7 bases map to TRBD2. The CDR3 loop spans 15 amino acids. The ends lost 7 bases at V and 4 bases at J; junction bases unmatched: 10. Germline lookup yields CDR1 MDHEN and CDR2 SYDVKM. The CDR3 protein is CASTIGEGRYNEQFF. CDR3 DNA sequence: TGTGCCAGCACCATCGGGGAGGGCCGTTACAATGAGCAGTTCTTC.

V usage is TRBV20-1 and J usage is TRBJ2-7; 8 positions agree with TRBD2. Germline V lookup: CDR1 DFQATT, CDR2 SNEGSKA (reference sequence). The V gene end was trimmed by 5 bases and the J gene end by 2 bases; junction bases not matched to a gene: 8. The CDR3 consists of 14 residues. Here the CDR3 reads CSADTSGHTYEQYF. CDR3 in DNA: TGCAGTGCTGATACTAGCGGTCACACCTACGAGCAGTACTTC.

J is TRBJ1-4 and V is TRBV5-5; D is unclear. CDR3 length: 13 amino acids. Germline V lookup: CDR1 SGHKS, CDR2 YYEKEE (reference sequence). The V end lost 3 bases, the J end lost 8 bases, and 11 bases lay between the germline ends. Written as DNA, the CDR3 is TGTGCCAGCAGCTGGAGTCCCTGGGAAAAACTGTTTTTT. It codes for CASSWSPWEKLFF.

The chain joins TRBV6-5 to TRBJ2-7, with D possibly matching TRBD1 (6 bases). The CDR3 totals 17 residues. The V end was cut by 4 bases, the J end by 5 bases, with 24 bases between. In germline, CDR1 is MNHEY, CDR2 SVGAGI. The CDR3 is CASSSRPGTPPRDEQYF. The CDR3 DNA reads TGTGCCAGCAGTTCGAGACCCGGGACACCACCCCGGGACGAGCAGTACTTC.

The CDR3 sequence: CASSLGPQNPNYGYTF. The CDR3 DNA is TGTGCCAGCAGTCTGGGACCACAGAACCCTAACTATGGCTACACCTTC. The rearrangement links TRBV2 to TRBJ1-2, with TRBD1 as a possible D gene (5 bases). The V gene's germline CDR1 is SNHLY and CDR2 FYNNEI. V dropped 5 bases and J dropped 0 bases, with 16 bases sitting between them. The CDR3 loop spans 16 amino acids. The full variable domain, rest sourced from reference TRBV2 and TRBJ1-2, is EPEVTQTPSHQVTQMGQEVILRCVPISNHLYFYWYRQILGQKVEFLVSFYNNEISEKSEIFDDQFSVERPDGSNFTLKIRSTKLEDSAMYFCASSLGPQNPNYGYTFGSGTRLTVV.

J is TRBJ1-1 and V is TRBV6-6; possibly TRBD1 for D (5 bases). This CDR3 comprises 15 residues. With 6 bases removed from V and 0 bases from J, the gap between germline ends came to 14 bases. CDR1 is MNHNY and CDR2 is SVGAGI in the germline V gene (reference sequence). The CDR3 DNA reads as TGTGCCAGCAGCCCTAGAGGGGAAGTGAACACTGAAGCTTTCTTT. It translates to CASSPRGEVNTEAFF.

This chain joins TRBV7-9 and TRBJ2-3; D uncertain. Germline loops: CDR1 SEHNR, CDR2 FQNEAQ (reference sequence). Trimming took off 5 bases at V and 5 bases at J, with 17 bases between the two ends. This CDR3 region has 15 residues. CDR3 in amino acids: CASSPQVPPGDTQYF. The CDR3 nucleotides read TGTGCCAGCAGCCCCCAGGTACCACCCGGAGATACGCAGTATTTT.

The chain carries TRBV6-5 and TRBJ1-6; D is perhaps TRBD1 (6 bases). V gave up 0 bases and J gave up 5 bases, with 14 bases separating them. CDR1 is MNHEY and CDR2 is SVGAGI in the germline V gene. The CDR3 contains 17 residues. DNA for the CDR3: TGTGCCAGCAGTTACTCCTTATGGGACACAAATAATTCACCCCTCCACTTT. It translates to CASSYSLWDTNNSPLHF.